Listed below are T cell receptor beta chains from one sample, sequenced in a study of T-cell reconstitution after alpha-beta-depleted transplantation in children. TCRdb fed the PCR reads into MiXCR, producing one record per CDR3 protein. The sample holds about 360,000 distinct CDR3 sequences, roughly 15% seen once. Sample: PBMCs, taken from the stem cell graft. These receptors all stem from a human donor who donated a stem cell graft to a child with Fanconi anemia. Both conserved end residues are part of each CDR3. The order of the fields is V gene, D gene, CDR3 length, J gene, clone size, CDR3 DNA, CDR3 protein. D genes are given only for firm matches. Size values are once, few and many counts, or a class for expanded clones, and some rows have none.

TRBV3-1	.	18	TRBJ1-1	few	TGTGCCAGCAGCCAAGATCTCCCCAGGTATGGCCTGAGCACTGAAGCTTTCTTT	CASSQDLPRYGLSTEAFF
TRBV5-1	.	15	TRBJ2-3	.	TGCGCCAGCAGCTTGGACCTATCTCCCACAGATACGCAGTATTTT	CASSLDLSPTDTQYF
TRBV9	TRBD2	17	TRBJ2-1	many	TGTGCCAGCGGACCCTTTAGCGGGACCCCCTCCTACAATGAGCAGTTCTTC	CASGPFSGTPSYNEQFF
TRBV5-5	TRBD2	15	TRBJ2-5	few	TGTGCCAGCAGCTCCGTGGCGGGGGGGCAAGAGACCCAGTACTTC	CASSSVAGGQETQYF
TRBV5-1	.	15	TRBJ2-4	many	TGCGCCAGCAGTGCCAGGGAGATTGGCAAAAACATTCAGTACTTC	CASSAREIGKNIQYF
TRBV5-1	.	16	TRBJ1-6	.	TGCGCCAGCAGCTTGAGTGCCGGGACATCTCTTTCACCCCTCCACTTT	CASSLSAGTSLSPLHF
TRBV5-1	.	15	TRBJ1-1	once	TGCGCCAGCAGGGAATGGGACCCGGAGAACACTGAAGCTTTCTTT	CASREWDPENTEAFF
TRBV27	.	13	TRBJ2-3	few	TGTGCCAGCAGTCCCTATTCCACAGATACGCAGTATTTT	CASSPYSTDTQYF
TRBV5-5	.	15	TRBJ2-1	few	TGTGCCAGCAGCTTGCAAGAGACAGTCTACAATGAGCAGTTCTTC	CASSLQETVYNEQFF
TRBV23-1	.	14	TRBJ2-4	.	TGCGCCAGCAGATCAAATCTAGCCAAAAACATTCAGTACTTC	CASRSNLAKNIQYF
TRBV5-1	TRBD2	14	TRBJ2-1	.	TGCGCCAGCAGCTTGTTTGCGGGGGGGAATGAGCAGTTCTTC	CASSLFAGGNEQFF
TRBV12-3/TRBV12-4	.	17	TRBJ1-1	.	TGTGCCAGCACCCCATTGAGGGTATTCATGCCGAACACTGAAGCTTTCTTT	CASTPLRVFMPNTEAFF
TRBV5-1	.	15	TRBJ2-1	.	TGCGCCAGCAGCCCGGGCATCATCTCCTACAATGAGCAGTTCTTC	CASSPGIISYNEQFF
TRBV20-1	TRBD2	16	TRBJ2-1	.	TGCAGTGCTAGGATCCTAGCGGGGGGGCTTATCGATGAGCAGTTCTTC	CSARILAGGLIDEQFF
TRBV6-2/TRBV6-3	.	13	TRBJ2-3	many	TGTGCCAGCAGTACAGGTAGCACAGATACGCAGTATTTT	CASSTGSTDTQYF
TRBV6-6	.	13	TRBJ1-1	many	TGTGCCAGCAGTTACGCCGCCCGGGCTGAAGCTTTCTTT	CASSYAARAEAFF
TRBV12-3/TRBV12-4	TRBD2	15	TRBJ2-1	many	TGTGCCAGCAGTCCAGCGGGAAGCTCCTACAATGAGCAGTTCTTC	CASSPAGSSYNEQFF
TRBV7-8	.	15	TRBJ1-2	few	TGTGCCAGCAGCTTAGCGGGCGGGGGCGGCTATGGCTACACCTTC	CASSLAGGGGYGYTF
TRBV15	.	14	TRBJ1-1	many	TGTGCCACCAGCGTCAGTCGTCGGAGCACTGAAGCTTTCTTT	CATSVSRRSTEAFF
TRBV5-6	.	14	TRBJ2-3	.	TGTGCCAGCAGCTTTGTACAGATCACAGATACGCAGTATTTT	CASSFVQITDTQYF
TRBV11-2	TRBD2	19	TRBJ2-3	.	TGTGCCAGCAGCTGGACTCTGGGCTCTAGCGGGGGCCGCACAGATACGCAGTATTTT	CASSWTLGSSGGRTDTQYF
TRBV5-1	TRBD1	13	TRBJ1-1	few	TGCGCCAGCAGCTTGGTGACAGGGACTGGAGCTTTCTTT	CASSLVTGTGAFF
TRBV18	.	16	TRBJ2-2	.	TGTGCCAGCTCACCGAGCTCCCCTTCGAACACCGGGGAGCTGTTTTTT	CASSPSSPSNTGELFF
TRBV7-9	TRBD1	13	TRBJ2-3	few	TGTGCCAGCAGCTTAGCGCTGGGACAGACGCAGTATTTT	CASSLALGQTQYF
TRBV10-3	.	14	TRBJ1-5	few	TGTGCCATCAGTGAGGACGGTGGTTATCAGCCCCAGCATTTT	CAISEDGGYQPQHF
TRBV19	.	11	TRBJ1-1	few	TGTGCCAGTAAGGCAGGCTCGGGGGCTTTCTTT	CASKAGSGAFF
TRBV5-6	.	15	TRBJ1-2	many	TGTGCCAGCAGCCCTTATGGAGGAAACCTCTATGGCTACACCTTC	CASSPYGGNLYGYTF
TRBV20-1	TRBD2	17	TRBJ2-3	.	TGCAGTGCCACAGTAGCGGGGGGAGTCGGTAGCACAGATACGCAGTATTTT	CSATVAGGVGSTDTQYF
TRBV5-1	TRBD1	15	TRBJ2-5	.	TGCGCCAGCAGCTTGGCCTTAGGGGGCGGAGAGACCCAGTACTTC	CASSLALGGGETQYF
TRBV12-3/TRBV12-4	.	13	TRBJ2-3	.	TGTGCCAGCAGTGGGACCGCCACAGATACGCAGTATTTT	CASSGTATDTQYF
TRBV4-3	.	14	TRBJ1-2	few	TGCGCCAGCAGCCAAGAGGCGGGGGCATATGGCTACACCTTC	CASSQEAGAYGYTF
TRBV20-1	.	13	TRBJ2-3	many	TGCAGTGCTAGTCCACAGGGTCGGGATACGCAGTATTTT	CSASPQGRDTQYF
TRBV6-2/TRBV6-3	.	12	TRBJ2-2	.	TGTGCCAGCAGTCGGGGGTCCGGGGAGCTGTTTTTT	CASSRGSGELFF
TRBV29-1	TRBD1	13	TRBJ1-5	.	TGCAGCGGACGACAGGGGTTTGACCAGCCCCAGCATTTT	CSGRQGFDQPQHF
TRBV18	TRBD1	15	TRBJ2-1	.	TGTGCCAGCTCGGACGGACAGGCGTCCGCGAATGAGCAGTTCTTC	CASSDGQASANEQFF
TRBV7-6	.	14	TRBJ1-1	once	TGTGCCAGCAGCTTAGATGGGTTCGTCACTGAAGCTTTCTTT	CASSLDGFVTEAFF
TRBV5-1	.	14	TRBJ2-7	.	TGCGCCAGCAGCTTGACCGGGCAGGGCGGCGAGCAGTACTTC	CASSLTGQGGEQYF
TRBV27	TRBD1	16	TRBJ2-7	many	TGTGCCAGCAGTTTATCCGGACAGGGGACAAGCTACGAGCAGTACTTC	CASSLSGQGTSYEQYF
TRBV12-3/TRBV12-4	TRBD1	14	TRBJ2-5	few	TGTGCCAGCAGTACGTGGGACAGGGAAGAGACCCAGTACTTC	CASSTWDREETQYF
TRBV11-3	.	15	TRBJ1-1	.	TGTGCCAGCAGCTTCGATTCAGGGGCGAACACTGAAGCTTTCTTT	CASSFDSGANTEAFF
TRBV7-3	TRBD2	15	TRBJ2-1	.	TGTGCCAGCAGCTTATCTAGCGGGGCTTATTTTGAGCAGTTCTTC	CASSLSSGAYFEQFF
TRBV5-1	.	13	TRBJ1-4	few	TGCGCCAGCAGCTCTACAGTGGGTGAAAAACTGTTTTTT	CASSSTVGEKLFF
TRBV29-1	TRBD1	12	TRBJ1-2	.	TGCAGCGCCGTAGACAGGGAATATGGCTACACCTTC	CSAVDREYGYTF
TRBV2	.	15	TRBJ1-6	.	TGTGCCAGCAGTGTGAAACAGGCGGGCAATTCACCCCTCCACTTT	CASSVKQAGNSPLHF
TRBV12-3/TRBV12-4	.	13	TRBJ1-1	many	TGTGCCAGCAGCCTAAACCCCGGCACTGAAGCTTTCTTT	CASSLNPGTEAFF
TRBV20-1	TRBD1	15	TRBJ2-2	.	TGCAGTGCTAGCGGGACAGGGGGGAACACCGGGGAGCTGTTTTTT	CSASGTGGNTGELFF
TRBV4-3	TRBD1	16	TRBJ1-3	.	TGCGCCAGCAGCCAAGATGGGACAGGGCCTGGAAACACCATATATTTT	CASSQDGTGPGNTIYF
TRBV20-1	.	13	TRBJ1-4	few	TGCAGTGCCACAGGGAGAGGAAGAGAAAAACTGTTTTTT	CSATGRGREKLFF